The 17 T cell receptor beta chains below all came from one sample that was sequenced in a study of blood T cells in healthy people across ages. A J-beta primer mix and a sample-barcoded 5' primer were used in a second PCR of about 7 to 12 cycles. TCRdb passed the 5' RACE reads through MiXCR, listing each CDR3 protein once. The top ten hold about 6.7% of the sample, which has 1.2 million to 1.5 million distinct CDR3 sequences, 59% seen once. The specimen sequenced was blood. These receptors all come from a man aged 18 to 35 in good health.

The chain has TRBV12-3 or TRBV12-4 and TRBJ2-2, with 10 positions matching TRBD2. Unmatched junction bases numbered 3, after V lost 5 bases and J lost 6 bases. This CDR3 is built from 14 residues. CDR3 bases: TGTGCCAGCAGTAGCGGGGGGGCGGCCGGGGAGCTGTTTTTT. Residues: CASSSGGAAGELFF.

This chain uses TRBV5-1 with TRBJ2-1; D unresolved. The J call is uncertain, as TRBJ2-7 better fits the DNA end. This CDR3 has 14 residues. Germline CDR1 is SGHRS and CDR2 is YFSETQ. This CDR3 is CASSLAVEVNEQYF. The CDR3 DNA sequence: TGCGCCAGCAGCTTGGCCGTTGAGGTGAATGAGCAGTACTTC.

This clonotype was counted a few times. This rearrangement joins TRBV7-2 to TRBJ2-7, with D possibly TRBD2 on 6 matching bases. The CDR3 runs 14 residues. Germline V lookup: CDR1 SGHTA, CDR2 FQGNSA. With 2 bases removed from V and 3 bases from J, the gap between germline ends came to 11 bases. The CDR3 DNA follows: TGTGCCAGCAGCTTATCCCCGGGGGACTACGAGCAGTACTTC. Protein product: CASSLSPGDYEQYF.

The chain joins TRBV29-1 to TRBJ2-1; D is possibly TRBD1 or TRBD2 (6 bases each). The CDR3 spans 14 residues. Germline CDR1 SQVTM, CDR2 ANQGSEA. V gave up 7 bases and J gave up 3 bases, with 16 bases separating them. The CDR3 bases are TGCAGCGGGGGGGCAGGAGGACACTACAATGAGCAGTTCTTC. Its translation is CSGGAGGHYNEQFF.

This clonotype was counted between two and nine times. This chain joins TRBV7-9 and TRBJ2-1; 11 bases align to TRBD1. V dropped 5 bases and J dropped 8; count of bases not matched to a gene: 11. CDR3 length: 16 residues. Per germline, CDR1 SEHNR and CDR2 FQNEAQ (reference sequence). The CDR3 coding sequence is TGTGCCAGCAGCCAACCCGGGACAGGGGGTATTGATGAGCAGTTCTTC. Protein: CASSQPGTGGIDEQFF.

The chain employs TRBV7-6 and TRBJ1-1; a possible D gene is TRBD1 (5 bases). The CDR3 contains 15 residues. Per the germline V gene, CDR1 is SGHVS and CDR2 is FNYEAQ. V lost 1 base and J 3 bases, leaving 12 bases between the germline ends. The DNA of the CDR3 is TGTGCCAGCAGCTTAGTTTCAGGGATGGACACTGAAGCTTTCTTT. This encodes CASSLVSGMDTEAFF. The full variable domain, with the rest looked up from reference TRBV7-6 and TRBJ1-1, is GAGVSQSPRYKVTKRGQDVALRCDPISGHVSLYWYRQALGQGPEFLTYFNYEAQQDKSGLPNDRFSAERPEGSISTLTIQRTEQRDSAMYRCASSLVSGMDTEAFFGQGTRLTVV.

This clonotype was observed once. CDR3 nucleotides: TGTGCCAGCAGCTTACCACCCGGGAGCGCGGGCACCGGGGAGCTGTTTTTT. Translating gives CASSLPPGSAGTGELFF. The chain recombines TRBV13 with TRBJ2-2, with D maybe TRBD2 (6 bases). Germline CDR1 reads PRHDT; CDR2 reads FYEKMQ (reference sequence). V shed 2 bases and J shed 4 bases, with 17 bases lying between them. The CDR3 is 17 amino acids.

The chain is built from TRBV7-2 and TRBJ2-5; possible D gene TRBD2, 6 bases. The J call may be faulty, since TRBJ2-7 better matches the DNA end. Germline V CDR1 and CDR2: SGHTA, FQGNSA. The CDR3 is made up of 14 amino acids. The CDR3: CASSLEGLNYEQYF. CDR3 nucleotide sequence: TGTGCCAGCAGCTTAGAAGGACTAAACTACGAGCAGTACTTC.

This clonotype was observed once. This chain joins TRBV7-2 and TRBJ2-1; D could derive from TRBD1 or TRBD2 (5 bases each). V lost 4 bases, J lost 9 bases, and 16 bases lay in between. Germline V gene sequence: CDR1 SGHTA, CDR2 FQGNSA. The CDR3 is 14 residues long. The CDR3 DNA sequence: TGTGCCAGCAGCTCAGGGACGCGGTTCTTTGAGCAGTTCTTC. Encoded protein: CASSSGTRFFEQFF.

The chain employs TRBV4-3 and TRBJ2-4, with D tentatively TRBD1 (6 bases). Germline V gene sequence: CDR1 LGHNA, CDR2 YSLEER. Between the trimmed V and J ends, which lost 0 bases and 7 bases, there was a span of 22 bases. The CDR3 consists of 18 residues. CDR3 sequence: CASSQDVDSLPPRNIQYF. DNA of the CDR3: TGCGCCAGCAGCCAAGATGTGGACAGCCTTCCCCCGAGGAACATTCAGTACTTC.

This chain joins TRBV6-2 or TRBV6-3 and TRBJ2-3; D not certain. From germline, CDR1 is MNHEY and CDR2 SVGEGT. The CDR3 contains 14 residues. The V gene lost 7 bases and the J gene lost 2 bases, with 13 bases spanning the gap. The CDR3 loop is CASKTTGDTDTQYF. The CDR3, as DNA: TGTGCCAGCAAGACCACCGGCGACACAGATACGCAGTATTTT.

This clonotype was found once. Mismatch with germline at one junction end may stem from a read error. The chain employs TRBV9 and TRBJ1-5; D may be TRBD1 (5 bases). Germline V gives CDR1 SGDLS, CDR2 YYNGEE. CDR3 length equals 13 residues. The CDR3, as DNA: TGTGCCAACAGCGCGGGGGGGAATCAGCCCCAGCATTTT. Amino acid sequence: CANSAGGNQPQHF.

The chain is built from TRBV5-1 and TRBJ2-3; perhaps TRBD2 as D (6 bases). With 5 bases removed from V and 6 bases from J, the gap between germline ends came to 13 bases. Per germline, CDR1 SGHRS and CDR2 YFSETQ. CDR3 length: 13 residues. The CDR3 spells CASRWEEGDTQYF. CDR3 coding DNA: TGCGCCAGCAGATGGGAGGAGGGGGATACGCAGTATTTT.

A few counts support this clonotype. The chain combines TRBV10-3 with TRBJ2-1; 13 bases align to TRBD2. V shed 10 bases, J shed 7 bases, and the junction held 10 bases outside the gene matches. CDR3 length: 15 amino acids. Germline lookup yields CDR1 ENHRY and CDR2 SYGVKD. CDR3 bases: TGTGCCACGCAAAGGACTAGCGGGAGTGATAATGAGCAGTTCTTC. It specifies CATQRTSGSDNEQFF.

The sample holds a few counts of this clonotype. The J gene is TRBJ1-2, the V gene TRBV12-3 or TRBV12-4, with D possibly TRBD1 on 5 matching bases. CDR3 length: 15 amino acids. V dropped 6 bases and J dropped 3 bases, with 17 bases sitting between them. This CDR3 is CASSPSGTEHYGYTF. The CDR3 DNA is TGTGCCAGCAGCCCCTCAGGGACCGAGCACTATGGCTACACCTTC.

This clonotype turned up a few times. The rearrangement links TRBV7-2 to TRBJ2-4; D unresolved. TRBJ2-7 matches the DNA end more closely, so the J call is doubtful. The CDR3 extends over 13 amino acids. CDR1 is SGHTA, CDR2 FQGNSA, per germline. The CDR3 here is CASSLETRYEQYF. As DNA, the CDR3 is TGTGCCAGCAGCTTAGAAACAAGGTACGAGCAGTACTTC.

The V gene is TRBV12-3 or TRBV12-4, the J gene TRBJ2-7; D remains unclear. V was cut by 6 bases and J by 1 base, with 10 bases left in between. The CDR3 is 13 residues long. The CDR3 nucleotides read TGTGCCAGCAGGATGGACGGTTCCTACGAGCAGTACTTC. This encodes CASRMDGSYEQYF.